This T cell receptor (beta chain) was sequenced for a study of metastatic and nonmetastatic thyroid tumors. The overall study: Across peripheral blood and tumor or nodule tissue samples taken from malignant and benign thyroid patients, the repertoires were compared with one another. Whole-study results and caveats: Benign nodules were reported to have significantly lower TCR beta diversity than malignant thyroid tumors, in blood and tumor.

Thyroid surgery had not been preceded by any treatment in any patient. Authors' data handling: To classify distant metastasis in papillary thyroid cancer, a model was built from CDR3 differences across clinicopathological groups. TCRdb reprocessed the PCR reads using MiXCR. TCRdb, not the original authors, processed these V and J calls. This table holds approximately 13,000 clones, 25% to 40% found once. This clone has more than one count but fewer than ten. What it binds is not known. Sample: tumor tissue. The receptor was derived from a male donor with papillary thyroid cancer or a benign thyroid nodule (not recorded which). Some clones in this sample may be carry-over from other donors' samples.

CDR3 amino acids: CASSESWRQGYEQYF. Written as DNA, the CDR3 is TGTGCCAGCAGTGAATCGTGGAGGCAGGGTTACGAGCAGTACTTC. The chain employs TRBV2 and TRBJ2-7, with D perhaps assigned TRBD1 or TRBD2 (5 bases each). V was trimmed by 2 bases and J by 4 bases, leaving 15 bases between them. There are 15 residues in the CDR3. Per germline, CDR1 SNHLY and CDR2 FYNNEI.